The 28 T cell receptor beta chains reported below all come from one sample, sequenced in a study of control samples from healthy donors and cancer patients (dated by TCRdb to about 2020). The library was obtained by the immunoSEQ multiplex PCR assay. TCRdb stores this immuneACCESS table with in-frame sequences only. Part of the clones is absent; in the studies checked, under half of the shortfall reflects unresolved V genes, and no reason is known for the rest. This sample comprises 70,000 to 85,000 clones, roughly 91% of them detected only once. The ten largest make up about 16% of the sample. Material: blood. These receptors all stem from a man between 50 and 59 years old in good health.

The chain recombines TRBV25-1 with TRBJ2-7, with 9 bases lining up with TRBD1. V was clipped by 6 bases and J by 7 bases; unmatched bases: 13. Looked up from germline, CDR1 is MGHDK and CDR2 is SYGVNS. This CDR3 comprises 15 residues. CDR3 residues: CASSLPSSDRGEQYF. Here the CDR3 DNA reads TGTGCCAGCAGCTTACCCTCTTCGGACAGGGGTGAGCAGTACTTC.

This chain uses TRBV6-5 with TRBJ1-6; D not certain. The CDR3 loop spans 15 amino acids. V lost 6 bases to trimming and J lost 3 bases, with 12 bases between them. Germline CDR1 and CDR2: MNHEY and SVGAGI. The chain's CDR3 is CASRDTLNYNSPLHF. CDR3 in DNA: TGTGCCAGCAGAGACACACTAAACTATAATTCACCCCTCCACTTT.

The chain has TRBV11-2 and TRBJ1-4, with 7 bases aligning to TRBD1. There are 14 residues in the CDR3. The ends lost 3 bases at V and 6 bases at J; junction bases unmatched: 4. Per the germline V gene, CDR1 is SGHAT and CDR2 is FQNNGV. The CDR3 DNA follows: TGTGCCAGCAGCTTGGACCAGGGGGATGAAAAACTGTTTTTT. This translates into CASSLDQGDEKLFF.

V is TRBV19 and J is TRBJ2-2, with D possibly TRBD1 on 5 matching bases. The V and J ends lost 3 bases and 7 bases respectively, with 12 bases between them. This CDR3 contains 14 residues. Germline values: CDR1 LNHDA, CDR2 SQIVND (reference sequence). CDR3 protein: CASSISQGYGELFF. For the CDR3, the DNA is TGTGCCAGTAGTATTAGTCAGGGTTACGGGGAGCTGTTTTTT.

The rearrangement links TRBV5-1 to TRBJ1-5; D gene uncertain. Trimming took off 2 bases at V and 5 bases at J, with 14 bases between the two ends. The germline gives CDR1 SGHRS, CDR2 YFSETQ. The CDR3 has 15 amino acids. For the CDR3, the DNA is TGCGCCAGCAGCTTCGCCCCGGACGGCCATCAGCCCCAGCATTTT. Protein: CASSFAPDGHQPQHF.

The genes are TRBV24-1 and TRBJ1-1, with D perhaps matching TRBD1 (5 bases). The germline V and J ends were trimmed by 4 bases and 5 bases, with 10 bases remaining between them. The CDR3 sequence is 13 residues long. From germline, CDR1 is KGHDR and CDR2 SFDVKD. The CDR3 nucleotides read TGTGCCACCAGTGAAGAAAGGGGAACTGAAGCTTTCTTT. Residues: CATSEERGTEAFF.

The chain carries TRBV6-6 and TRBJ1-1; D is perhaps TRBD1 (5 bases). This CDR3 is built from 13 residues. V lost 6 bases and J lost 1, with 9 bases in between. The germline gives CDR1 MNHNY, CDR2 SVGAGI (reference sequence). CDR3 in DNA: TGTGCCAGCAGAATCGACAGGAACACTGAAGCTTTCTTT. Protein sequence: CASRIDRNTEAFF.

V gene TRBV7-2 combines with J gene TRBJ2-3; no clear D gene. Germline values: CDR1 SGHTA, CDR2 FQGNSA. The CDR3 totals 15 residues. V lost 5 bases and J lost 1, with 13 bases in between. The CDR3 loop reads CASSTIHGRTDTQYF. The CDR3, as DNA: TGTGCCAGCAGCACAATACACGGGCGCACAGATACGCAGTATTTT.

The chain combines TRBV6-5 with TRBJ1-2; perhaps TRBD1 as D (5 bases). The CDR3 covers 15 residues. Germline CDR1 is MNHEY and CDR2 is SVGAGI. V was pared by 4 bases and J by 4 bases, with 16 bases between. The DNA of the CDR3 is TGTGCCAGCAGTTTTTCTACGGAGGGGCCCTATGGCTACACCTTC. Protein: CASSFSTEGPYGYTF.

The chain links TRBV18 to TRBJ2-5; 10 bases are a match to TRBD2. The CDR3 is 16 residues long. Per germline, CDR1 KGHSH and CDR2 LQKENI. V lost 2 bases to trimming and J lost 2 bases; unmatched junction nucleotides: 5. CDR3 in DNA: TGTGCCAGCTCACCAGAGATACTAGCGGGACAAGAGACCCAGTACTTC. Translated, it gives CASSPEILAGQETQYF.

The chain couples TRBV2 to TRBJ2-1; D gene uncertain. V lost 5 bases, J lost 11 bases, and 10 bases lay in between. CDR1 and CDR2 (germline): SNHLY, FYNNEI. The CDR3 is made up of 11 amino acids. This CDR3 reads CASSRSTQQFF. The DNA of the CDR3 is TGTGCCAGCAGTCGTTCGACTCAGCAGTTCTTC.

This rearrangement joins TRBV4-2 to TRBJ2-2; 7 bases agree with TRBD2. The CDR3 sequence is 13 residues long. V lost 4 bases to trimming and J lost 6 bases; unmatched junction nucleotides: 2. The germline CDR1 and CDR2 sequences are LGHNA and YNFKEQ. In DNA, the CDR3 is TGTGCCAGCAGCCGAGGACTAGCCGGGGAGCTGTTTTTT. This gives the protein CASSRGLAGELFF.

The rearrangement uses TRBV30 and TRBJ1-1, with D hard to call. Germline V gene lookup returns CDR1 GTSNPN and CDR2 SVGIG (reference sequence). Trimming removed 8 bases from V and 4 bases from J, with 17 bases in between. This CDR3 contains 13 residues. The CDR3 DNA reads TGTGCCACCTCCGGTTTAGGAAGCACTGAAGCTTTCTTT. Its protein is CATSGLGSTEAFF.

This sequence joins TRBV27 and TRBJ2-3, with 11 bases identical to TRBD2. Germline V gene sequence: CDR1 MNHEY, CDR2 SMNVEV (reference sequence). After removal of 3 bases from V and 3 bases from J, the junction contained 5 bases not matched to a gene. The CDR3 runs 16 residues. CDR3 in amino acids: CASSFLRLAGTDTQYF. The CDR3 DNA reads TGTGCCAGCAGTTTCCTCCGACTAGCGGGGACAGATACGCAGTATTTT.

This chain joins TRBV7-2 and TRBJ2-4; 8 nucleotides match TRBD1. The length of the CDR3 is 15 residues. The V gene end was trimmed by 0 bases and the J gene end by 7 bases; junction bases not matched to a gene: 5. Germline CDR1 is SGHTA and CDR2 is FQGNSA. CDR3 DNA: TGTGCCAGCAGCTTAGCGCCAGGACAGGGCAACATTCAGTACTTC. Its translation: CASSLAPGQGNIQYF.

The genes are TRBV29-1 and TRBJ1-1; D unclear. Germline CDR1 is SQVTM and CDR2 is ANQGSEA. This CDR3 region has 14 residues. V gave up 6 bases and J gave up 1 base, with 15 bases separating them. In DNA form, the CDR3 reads TGCAGCGTCCACCTAGGGCTAGGGAACACTGAAGCTTTCTTT. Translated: CSVHLGLGNTEAFF.

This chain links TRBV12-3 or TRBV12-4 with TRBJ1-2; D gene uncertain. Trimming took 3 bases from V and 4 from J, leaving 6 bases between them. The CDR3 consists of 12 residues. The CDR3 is CASSFFAYGYTF. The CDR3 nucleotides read TGTGCCAGCAGTTTCTTCGCCTATGGCTACACCTTC.

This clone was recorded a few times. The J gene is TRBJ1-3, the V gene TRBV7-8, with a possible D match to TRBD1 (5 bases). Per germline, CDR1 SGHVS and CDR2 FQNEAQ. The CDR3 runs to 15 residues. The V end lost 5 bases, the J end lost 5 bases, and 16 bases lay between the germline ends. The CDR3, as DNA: TGTGCCAGCAGCAACCCGTATAGGGGACGAAACACCATATATTTT. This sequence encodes CASSNPYRGRNTIYF.

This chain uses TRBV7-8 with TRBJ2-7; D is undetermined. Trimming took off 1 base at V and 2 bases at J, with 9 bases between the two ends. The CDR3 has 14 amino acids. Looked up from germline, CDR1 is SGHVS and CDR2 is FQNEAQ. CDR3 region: CASSLETSPYEQYF. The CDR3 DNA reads TGTGCCAGCAGCTTAGAAACCTCCCCCTACGAGCAGTACTTC. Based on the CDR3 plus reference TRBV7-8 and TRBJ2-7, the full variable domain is GAGVSQSPRYKVAKRGQDVALRCDPISGHVSLFWYQQALGQGPEFLTYFQNEAQLDKSGLPSDRFFAERPEGSVSTLKIQRTQQEDSAVYLCASSLETSPYEQYFGPGTRLTVT.

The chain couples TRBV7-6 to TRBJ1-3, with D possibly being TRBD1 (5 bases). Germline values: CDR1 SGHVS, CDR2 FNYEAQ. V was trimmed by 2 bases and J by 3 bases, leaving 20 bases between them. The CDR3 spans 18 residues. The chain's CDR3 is CASSLSDTWGTGGNTIYF. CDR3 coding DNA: TGTGCCAGCAGCTTATCCGATACATGGGGGACCGGTGGAAACACCATATATTTT.

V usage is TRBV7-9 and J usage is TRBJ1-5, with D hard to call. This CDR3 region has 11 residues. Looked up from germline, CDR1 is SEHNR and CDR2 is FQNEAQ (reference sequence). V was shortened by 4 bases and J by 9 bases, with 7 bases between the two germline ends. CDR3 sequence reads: CASSSLGPQHF. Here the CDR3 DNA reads TGTGCCAGCAGCTCCCTCGGGCCCCAGCATTTT.

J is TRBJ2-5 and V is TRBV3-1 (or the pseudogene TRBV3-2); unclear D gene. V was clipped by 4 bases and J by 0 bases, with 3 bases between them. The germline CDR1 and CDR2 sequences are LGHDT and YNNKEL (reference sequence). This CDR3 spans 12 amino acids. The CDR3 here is CASSLNQETQYF. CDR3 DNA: TGTGCCAGCAGCCTCAACCAAGAGACCCAGTACTTC.

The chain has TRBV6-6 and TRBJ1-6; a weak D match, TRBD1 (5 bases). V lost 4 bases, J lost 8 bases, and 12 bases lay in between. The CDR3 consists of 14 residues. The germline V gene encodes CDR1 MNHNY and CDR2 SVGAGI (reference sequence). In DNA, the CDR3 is TGTGCCAGCAGTTTTACCGGGGCCGATTCACCCCTCCACTTT. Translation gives CASSFTGADSPLHF.

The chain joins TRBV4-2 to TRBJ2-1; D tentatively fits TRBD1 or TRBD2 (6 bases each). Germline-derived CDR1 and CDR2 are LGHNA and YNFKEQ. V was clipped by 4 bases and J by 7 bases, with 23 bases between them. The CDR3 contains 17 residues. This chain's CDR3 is CASSLWGAGTLNNEQFF. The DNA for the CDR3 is TGTGCCAGCAGCCTTTGGGGGGCCGGGACTCTAAATAATGAGCAGTTCTTC.

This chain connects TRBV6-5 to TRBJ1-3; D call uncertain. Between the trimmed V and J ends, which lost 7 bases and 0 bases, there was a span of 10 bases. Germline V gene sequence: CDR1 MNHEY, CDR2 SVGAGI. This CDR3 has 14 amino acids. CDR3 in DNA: TGTGCCAGCAACGAAGGGAGCTCTGGAAACACCATATATTTT. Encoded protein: CASNEGSSGNTIYF.

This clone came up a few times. This CDR3 is CASSLGEPGQPNTEAFF. The CDR3 nucleotides read TGTGCCAGCAGCTTAGGCGAGCCGGGACAGCCAAACACTGAAGCTTTCTTT. V gene TRBV11-3 combines with J gene TRBJ1-1; 7 bases match TRBD1. CDR1 and CDR2 from the germline V gene are SGHNT and YENEEA. The length of the CDR3 is 17 residues. V lost 1 base, J lost 2 bases, and 10 bases stayed unmatched. Combining the CDR3 with reference TRBV11-3 and TRBJ1-1 gives the whole variable domain EAGVVQSPRYKIIEKKQPVAFWCNPISGHNTLYWYLQNLGQGPELLIRYENEEAVDDSQLPKDRFSAERLKGVDSTLKIQPAELGDSAVYLCASSLGEPGQPNTEAFFGQGTRLTVV.

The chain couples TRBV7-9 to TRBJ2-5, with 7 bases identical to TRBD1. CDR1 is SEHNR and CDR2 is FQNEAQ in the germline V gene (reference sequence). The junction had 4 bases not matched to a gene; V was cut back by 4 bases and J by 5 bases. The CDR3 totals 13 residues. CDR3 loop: CASSSDRVETQYF. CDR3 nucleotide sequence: TGTGCCAGCAGCTCAGACAGGGTGGAGACCCAGTACTTC.

The CDR3 DNA sequence: TGCAGCGTTGATGGTCGTGGACTAGCGGGGGGAGCAGATACGCAGTATTTT. This codes for CSVDGRGLAGGADTQYF. The chain uses TRBV29-1 and TRBJ2-3, with 14 bases matching TRBD2. Per germline, CDR1 SQVTM and CDR2 ANQGSEA. V shed 3 bases and J 4 bases; nucleotides not matched to a gene: 9. The CDR3 spans 17 residues.